Below are 3 T cell receptor beta chains sequenced from a single sample in a study of T cell responses to AZD1222 COVID-19 vaccine. Using immunoSEQ multiplex PCR, the repertoire was profiled, and TCRdb retains in-frame clones only, with some absent. The sample includes some 190,000 clones, approximately 90% seen only once; the top ten take 6% to 8%. The sequences come from peripheral blood, collected on day 0 of AZD1222 vaccination. These receptor sequences come from an adult in good health.

The genes are TRBV12-5 and TRBJ2-6; TRBD1 matches at 7 bases. Germline CDR1 and CDR2: LGHNT and FRNRAP. The CDR3 loop spans 15 amino acids. J was trimmed by 8 bases and V by 3 bases; bases with no gene match: 7. CDR3 region: CASGFGTESTNVLTF. In DNA, the CDR3 is TGTGCTAGTGGTTTTGGGACAGAGTCTACCAACGTCCTGACTTTC.

The chain recombines TRBV6-2 or TRBV6-3 with TRBJ1-5; D is unresolved. CDR3 length: 16 residues. Trimming shortened V by 1 base and J by 2 bases, and 12 bases separated the two germline ends. The germline gives CDR1 MNHEY, CDR2 SVGEGT. Written as DNA, the CDR3 is TGTGCCAGCAGTTACTACCCGGCCCAGGGCAATCAGCCCCAGCATTTT. Protein: CASSYYPAQGNQPQHF.

The chain employs TRBV19 and TRBJ1-6; 8 nucleotides line up with TRBD1. Germline-derived CDR1 and CDR2 are LNHDA and SQIVND (reference sequence). The CDR3 is made up of 19 amino acids. V dropped 4 bases and J dropped 0; count of bases not matched to a gene: 11. The CDR3 loop reads CASSTTWTGQSSYNSPLHF. As DNA, the CDR3 is TGTGCCAGTAGTACAACCTGGACAGGGCAGAGCTCCTATAATTCACCCCTCCACTTT.